Detailed here is one T cell receptor (beta chain). What it binds is unknown. These data come from a study of cytomegalovirus exposure and HLA in healthy donors. The study's findings and limits: Most TCR sequences were rare, but some public TCRs occurred in many donors. First-cohort TCR clusters tended to co-occur in the roughly 120 validation repertoires, a later analysis found. The study put 150 to 200 TCR beta chains on its list as cytomegalovirus-associated. Reportedly, diagnosis of cytomegalovirus status by the classifier showed high specificity and sensitivity.

Profiling relied on immunoSEQ multiplex PCR, and the TCRdb table lists in-frame clones only, not all of them. The sample lists approximately 72,000 clones; around 94% were seen once. The CDR3 consists of 16 residues. Germline V gene lookup returns CDR1 LNHNV and CDR2 YYDKDF (reference sequence). J gave up 5 bases and V 1 base, and 9 bases lay outside the gene matches. This clonotype originated in a woman aged 18 to 35 in good health and CMV-seronegative. V and J are TRBV15 and TRBJ2-5; 8 bases match TRBD1. Sequences were obtained from PBMCs. The CDR3 sequence: CATSRGAGQGPETQYF. Here the CDR3 DNA reads TGTGCCACCAGCAGAGGGGCCGGACAGGGCCCCGAGACCCAGTACTTC.